These T cell receptor beta chains were read from a single sample in a study of CD8+ T cells in alopecia areata. The repertoire was sequenced with immunoSEQ multiplex PCR; TCRdb's copy has only in-frame clones and lacks some. This sample carries under 150,000 clones, over 60% of them seen once, and the ten largest clones take around 5.7%. The sample consisted of CD4+ T cells sorted from blood, taken at week 4, from a patient treated with tofacitinib. These receptor sequences come from a human donor with alopecia areata. The CDR3 runs from the conserved cysteine through the conserved F or W. Fields, in order: J gene, CDR3 length, V gene, CDR3 protein.

j_call: TRBJ2-1; cdr3_length: 15; v_call: TRBV7-9; cdr3_aa: CASSWIPGQGGEQFF
j_call: TRBJ1-1; cdr3_length: 16; v_call: TRBV7-2; cdr3_aa: CASSARTGDVNTEAFF
j_call: TRBJ2-7; cdr3_length: 14; v_call: TRBV21-1; cdr3_aa: CASSADRGGYEQYF
j_call: TRBJ2-1; cdr3_length: 15; v_call: TRBV6-5; cdr3_aa: CASSTGTSGSNEQFF
j_call: TRBJ2-2; cdr3_length: 15; v_call: TRBV7-2; cdr3_aa: CASSLVLAGGPALFF
j_call: TRBJ1-1; cdr3_length: 14; v_call: TRBV4-2; cdr3_aa: CASSQDPQMAEAFF
j_call: TRBJ1-5; cdr3_length: 15; v_call: TRBV9; cdr3_aa: CASSAGTGSGQPQHF
j_call: TRBJ2-2; cdr3_length: 12; v_call: TRBV13; cdr3_aa: CAGSLRARELFF
j_call: TRBJ1-1; cdr3_length: 13; v_call: TRBV2; cdr3_aa: CATAQGMNTEAFF
j_call: TRBJ2-2; cdr3_length: 14; v_call: TRBV27; cdr3_aa: CASSLERVAGELFF
j_call: TRBJ1-6; cdr3_length: 14; v_call: TRBV7-2; cdr3_aa: CASSFSTENSPLHF
j_call: TRBJ2-6; cdr3_length: 13; v_call: TRBV29-1; cdr3_aa: CSARVTGANVLTF
j_call: TRBJ1-2; cdr3_length: 13; v_call: TRBV9; cdr3_aa: CASSVAPLDGYTF
j_call: TRBJ1-1; cdr3_length: 16; v_call: TRBV5-1; cdr3_aa: CASSLGQGNMNTEAFF
j_call: TRBJ2-7; cdr3_length: 14; v_call: TRBV30; cdr3_aa: CAWTVGGMTYEQYF
j_call: TRBJ1-5; cdr3_length: 16; v_call: TRBV27; cdr3_aa: CASSQWTGGGFQPQHF
j_call: TRBJ2-4; cdr3_length: 16; v_call: TRBV5-1; cdr3_aa: CASSPSGRGGPNIQYF
j_call: TRBJ1-2; cdr3_length: 13; v_call: TRBV4-3; cdr3_aa: CASSQESRAGYTF
j_call: TRBJ1-6; cdr3_length: 14; v_call: TRBV14; cdr3_aa: CASSQNRAGSPLHF
j_call: TRBJ2-1; cdr3_length: 13; v_call: TRBV29-1; cdr3_aa: CSVEPSRYNEQFF
j_call: TRBJ1-1; cdr3_length: 11; v_call: TRBV20-1; cdr3_aa: CSARVWSEAFF
j_call: TRBJ2-2; cdr3_length: 17; v_call: TRBV7-2; cdr3_aa: CASRRLGTGLTTGELFF
j_call: TRBJ2-1; cdr3_length: 13; v_call: TRBV15; cdr3_aa: CATSRPGYNEQFF
j_call: TRBJ2-7; cdr3_length: 17; v_call: TRBV5-5; cdr3_aa: CASSPKLNVAGGYEQYF
j_call: TRBJ2-1; cdr3_length: 13; v_call: TRBV2; cdr3_aa: CASSSSGNPEQFF
j_call: TRBJ2-7; cdr3_length: 14; v_call: TRBV4-3; cdr3_aa: CASSHRDGGYEQYF
j_call: TRBJ1-1; cdr3_length: 15; v_call: TRBV4-1; cdr3_aa: CASSLQHTGITEAFF
j_call: TRBJ2-5; cdr3_length: 15; v_call: TRBV5-6; cdr3_aa: CASSFPGLHQETQYF
j_call: TRBJ2-2; cdr3_length: 15; v_call: TRBV29-1; cdr3_aa: CSVPGLGGPDGELFF
j_call: TRBJ2-3; cdr3_length: 13; v_call: TRBV29-1; cdr3_aa: CSVDPLDTDTQYF
j_call: TRBJ2-5; cdr3_length: 15; v_call: TRBV30; cdr3_aa: CAWSVMSGYQETQYF
j_call: TRBJ1-5; cdr3_length: 12; v_call: TRBV6-5; cdr3_aa: CASRQGHQPQHF
j_call: TRBJ2-5; cdr3_length: 15; v_call: TRBV4-1; cdr3_aa: CASSQEGVGGETQYF
j_call: TRBJ2-1; cdr3_length: 13; v_call: TRBV7-2; cdr3_aa: CASSLRVGNEQFF
j_call: TRBJ1-1; cdr3_length: 16; v_call: TRBV7-6; cdr3_aa: CASSLGAPRGNTEAFF
j_call: TRBJ2-3; cdr3_length: 13; v_call: TRBV28; cdr3_aa: CATRTGGTDTQYF
j_call: TRBJ2-7; cdr3_length: 14; v_call: TRBV12-2; cdr3_aa: CASRLVSTGAEQYF
j_call: TRBJ1-2; cdr3_length: 14; v_call: TRBV28; cdr3_aa: CASSRAGAFGGYTF
j_call: TRBJ2-2; cdr3_length: 15; v_call: TRBV7-2; cdr3_aa: CASSLHRGGTGELFF
j_call: TRBJ1-2; cdr3_length: 13; v_call: TRBV2; cdr3_aa: CASNPDGDYGYTF
j_call: TRBJ2-7; cdr3_length: 15; v_call: TRBV2; cdr3_aa: CASSWDGTVNYEQYF
j_call: TRBJ1-2; cdr3_length: 13; v_call: TRBV10-3; cdr3_aa: CATRGERYYGYTF
j_call: TRBJ1-1; cdr3_length: 10; v_call: TRBV30; cdr3_aa: CAWANTEAFF
j_call: TRBJ1-4; cdr3_length: 13; v_call: TRBV5-1; cdr3_aa: CASSSQTGEKLFF
j_call: TRBJ2-1; cdr3_length: 11; v_call: TRBV7-9; cdr3_aa: CASSSNVGQFF
j_call: TRBJ1-1; cdr3_length: 13; v_call: TRBV6-5; cdr3_aa: CAALGQGQTEAFF
j_call: TRBJ1-5; cdr3_length: 15; v_call: TRBV5-6; cdr3_aa: CASSSIRQSDQPQHF
j_call: TRBJ1-5; cdr3_length: 14; v_call: TRBV29-1; cdr3_aa: CSVRARDGNQPQHF
j_call: TRBJ1-2; cdr3_length: 14; v_call: TRBV2; cdr3_aa: CASNRGGTNYGYTF
j_call: TRBJ2-5; cdr3_length: 14; v_call: TRBV5-1; cdr3_aa: CASRRAESQETQYF
j_call: TRBJ1-1; cdr3_length: 13; v_call: TRBV2; cdr3_aa: CASSGTGATEAFF
j_call: TRBJ1-1; cdr3_length: 14; v_call: TRBV29-1; cdr3_aa: CSVMSQGAPTEAFF
j_call: TRBJ2-7; cdr3_length: 14; v_call: TRBV2; cdr3_aa: CAREEDRDFYEQYF
j_call: TRBJ2-3; cdr3_length: 16; v_call: TRBV15; cdr3_aa: CATSRRLAGGRDTQYF
j_call: TRBJ1-4; cdr3_length: 14; v_call: TRBV5-1; cdr3_aa: CASSQTVYGEKLFF
j_call: TRBJ2-1; cdr3_length: 15; v_call: TRBV9; cdr3_aa: CASSVLGQGENEQFF
j_call: TRBJ2-3; cdr3_length: 13; v_call: TRBV27; cdr3_aa: CASSLMRGDTQYF